Described below is a single T cell receptor beta chain sequence and its context. V lost 0 bases, J lost 2 bases, and 6 bases stayed unmatched. Germline V lookup: CDR1 LNHNV, CDR2 YYDKDF (reference sequence). The CDR3 runs to 17 residues. Primers used in a second PCR of roughly 6 to 11 cycles were a sample-barcoded 5' primer and a J-beta primer mix. TCRdb re-derived calls from the 5' RACE reads in MiXCR, one entry per CDR3 protein. The sample shows about 640,000 distinct CDR3 sequences, 40% to 45% of them seen only once. These data are taken from a study of blood T cells in healthy people across ages. The V gene is TRBV15, the J gene TRBJ2-3; 9 bases agree with TRBD2. The receptor comes from a man older than 75 in good health. The source material was blood. The chain's CDR3 is CATSRDRREGLTDTQYF. CDR3 sequence (DNA): TGTGCCACCAGCAGAGATCGGCGGGAGGGGCTCACAGATACGCAGTATTTT.